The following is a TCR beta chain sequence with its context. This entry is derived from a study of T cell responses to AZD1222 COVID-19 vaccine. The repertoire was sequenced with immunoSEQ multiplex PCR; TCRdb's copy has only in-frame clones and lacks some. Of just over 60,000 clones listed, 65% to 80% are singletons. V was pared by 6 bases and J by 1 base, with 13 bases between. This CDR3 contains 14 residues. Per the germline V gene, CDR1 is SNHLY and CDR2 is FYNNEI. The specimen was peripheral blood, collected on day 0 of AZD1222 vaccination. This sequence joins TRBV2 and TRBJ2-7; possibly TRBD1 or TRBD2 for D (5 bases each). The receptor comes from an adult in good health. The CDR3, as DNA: TGTGCCAGCAGCAGGGACGCCGGTTCCTACGAGCAGTACTTC. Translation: CASSRDAGSYEQYF.